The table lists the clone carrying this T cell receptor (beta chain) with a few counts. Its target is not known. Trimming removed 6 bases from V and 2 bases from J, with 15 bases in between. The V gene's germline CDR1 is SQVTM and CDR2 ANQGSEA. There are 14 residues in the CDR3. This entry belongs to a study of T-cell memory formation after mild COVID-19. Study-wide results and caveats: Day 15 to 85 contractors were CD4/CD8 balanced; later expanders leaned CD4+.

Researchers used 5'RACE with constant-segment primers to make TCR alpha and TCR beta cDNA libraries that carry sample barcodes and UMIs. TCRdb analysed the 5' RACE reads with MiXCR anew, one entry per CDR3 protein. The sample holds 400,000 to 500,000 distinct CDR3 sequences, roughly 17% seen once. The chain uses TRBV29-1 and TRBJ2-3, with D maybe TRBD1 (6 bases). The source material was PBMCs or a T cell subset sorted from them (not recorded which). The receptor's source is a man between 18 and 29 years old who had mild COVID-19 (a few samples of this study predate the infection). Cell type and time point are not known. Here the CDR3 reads CSVVQGRSTDTQYF. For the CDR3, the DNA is TGCAGCGTCGTACAGGGACGGTCCACAGATACGCAGTATTTT.